These 30 T cell receptor beta chains came from one sample sequenced in a study of technical replicates of blood from a handful of donors. Here immunoSEQ multiplex PCR was the method, and the copy in TCRdb shows in-frame clones only, minus some. Of 75,000 to 90,000 clones in the sample, roughly 94% were seen once. Sequenced input: T cells isolated from PBMCs. All receptors derive from a human donor in good health.

The V call is TRBV9, the J call TRBJ2-3; TRBD1 matches 8 bases. Germline CDR1 and CDR2: SGDLS and YYNGEE. The V segment lost 3 bases and the J segment 5 bases; nucleotides outside the gene matches: 8. This CDR3 contains 15 residues. The CDR3 loop reads CASSAQGAGGDTQYF. CDR3 DNA: TGTGCCAGCAGCGCGCAGGGGGCTGGTGGAGATACGCAGTATTTT.

The chain employs TRBV2 and TRBJ2-7; no clear D gene. CDR3 length: 12 amino acids. The V gene lost 4 bases and the J gene lost 6 bases, with 10 bases spanning the gap. Germline CDR1 reads SNHLY; CDR2 reads FYNNEI. CDR3 DNA: TGTGCCAGCAGTGTTGCCAGGCTCGAGCAGTACTTC. It is translated as CASSVARLEQYF.

CDR3 sequence reads: CASSVGRRQGMDEQFF. CDR3 nucleotide sequence: TGTGCCAGCAGCGTAGGGCGACGGCAGGGCATGGATGAGCAGTTCTTC. This sequence joins TRBV9 and TRBJ2-1; D is possibly TRBD1 (5 bases). The V gene lost 0 bases and the J gene lost 8 bases, with 18 bases spanning the gap. The germline gives CDR1 SGDLS, CDR2 YYNGEE. CDR3 size: 16 residues.

The chain carries TRBV27 and TRBJ1-5; the match to TRBD1 covers 7 bases. The CDR3 runs to 15 residues. The V segment lost 3 bases and the J segment 7 bases; nucleotides outside the gene matches: 9. Germline loops: CDR1 MNHEY, CDR2 SMNVEV (reference sequence). The CDR3 nucleotides read TGTGCCAGCAGTTTGGCCAGGGGGTCAAGCCAGCCCCAGCATTTT. The encoded protein is CASSLARGSSQPQHF.

The chain couples TRBV5-5 to TRBJ2-3; D may be TRBD1 (7 bases). CDR1 and CDR2 (germline): SGHKS, YYEKEE (reference sequence). Deletions cut 0 bases from V and 4 bases from J, with 12 bases between. The CDR3 is 15 residues long. The CDR3 protein is CASSLDVRGADTQYF. DNA for the CDR3: TGTGCCAGCAGCTTGGATGTCAGGGGGGCAGATACGCAGTATTTT.

This clone has a handful of counts. The chain combines TRBV27 with TRBJ2-2; TRBD1 agrees at 8 bases. There are 15 residues in the CDR3. CDR1 MNHEY and CDR2 SMNVEV come from the germline V gene (reference sequence). V lost 5 bases to trimming and J lost 7 bases; unmatched junction nucleotides: 9. The CDR3, as DNA: TGTGCCAGCAGTGGCAGGGGGCATAGGGGCGGGGAGCTGTTTTTT. Translating gives CASSGRGHRGGELFF.

This clone was counted a single time. This sequence joins TRBV7-9 and TRBJ2-3, with 7 bases fitting TRBD2. V was clipped by 6 bases and J by 0 bases; unmatched bases: 6. This CDR3 is built from 15 residues. Germline V CDR1 and CDR2: SEHNR, FQNEAQ (reference sequence). Here the CDR3 reads CASSLSSGSTDTQYF. Here the CDR3 DNA reads TGTGCCAGCAGTCTTTCTAGCGGAAGCACAGATACGCAGTATTTT. Complete variable domain (other parts from reference TRBV7-9 and TRBJ2-3): DTGVSQNPRHKITKRGQNVTFRCDPISEHNRLYWYRQTLGQGPEFLTYFQNEAQLEKSRLLSDRFSAERPKGSFSTLEIQRTEQGDSAMYLCASSLSSGSTDTQYFGPGTRLTVL.

This chain links TRBV5-1 with TRBJ2-1; no firm D call. The germline V gene has CDR1 SGHRS and CDR2 YFSETQ. The CDR3 extends over 13 amino acids. Trimming took off 1 base at V and 9 bases at J, with 11 bases between the two ends. The CDR3 sequence: CASSLRDAAEQFF. The DNA of the CDR3 is TGCGCCAGCAGCTTGCGCGATGCCGCTGAGCAGTTCTTC.

The chain uses TRBV9 and TRBJ2-4, with D possibly matching TRBD2 (5 bases). The germline CDR1 and CDR2 sequences are SGDLS and YYNGEE. The V end lost 3 bases, the J end lost 8 bases, and 15 bases lay between the germline ends. This CDR3 has 14 amino acids. CDR3 coding DNA: TGTGCCAGCAGCGCGCTAGGGATTAGCGACATTCAGTACTTC. Translating it yields CASSALGISDIQYF.

The rearrangement links TRBV27 to TRBJ1-2; TRBD1 matches 8 bases. From germline, CDR1 is MNHEY and CDR2 SMNVEV (reference sequence). V was pared by 7 bases and J by 8 bases, with 9 bases of the junction left unmatched. CDR3 length: 13 amino acids. CDR3 nucleotide sequence: TGTGCCAGCAACCCCGGACAGGGACGAGGCTACACCTTC. Encoded protein: CASNPGQGRGYTF.

The chain links TRBV7-3 to TRBJ2-2; possible D gene TRBD2, 5 bases. V shed 6 bases and J shed 6 bases, with 11 bases lying between them. The CDR3 length is 13 residues. Germline lookup yields CDR1 SGHTA and CDR2 FQGTGA. The CDR3 sequence is CASSRTYAGELFF. CDR3 coding DNA: TGTGCCAGCAGTAGGACTTATGCCGGGGAGCTGTTTTTT.

The genes are TRBV5-5 and TRBJ2-1; 9 nucleotides agree with TRBD2. The germline CDR1 and CDR2 sequences are SGHKS and YYEKEE (reference sequence). The length of the CDR3 is 14 residues. Trimming at V came to 0 bases and at J to 10 bases, leaving 5 bases not matched to a gene. The CDR3 loop is CASSLAAGGLEQFF. For the CDR3, the DNA is TGTGCCAGCAGCTTGGCAGCGGGAGGCCTGGAGCAGTTCTTC.

The J gene is TRBJ2-1, the V gene TRBV13, with 8 bases fitting TRBD1. With 5 bases clipped from V and 4 bases from J, the junction kept 4 bases outside the gene matches. The CDR3 spans 14 residues. The germline CDR1 and CDR2 sequences are PRHDT and FYEKMQ (reference sequence). CDR3 nucleotide sequence: TGTGCCAGCAGCCTCGGACAGGGATACAATGAGCAGTTCTTC. This gives the protein CASSLGQGYNEQFF.

The chain joins TRBV6-1 to TRBJ1-2, with TRBD1 as a possible D gene (6 bases). Germline V gene sequence: CDR1 MNHNS, CDR2 SASEGT. This CDR3 has 13 residues. The ends were cut back, 3 bases at V and 4 bases at J, with 9 bases in the middle. In DNA, the CDR3 is TGTGCCAGCAGTGAGTCGGACAGCTATGGCTACACCTTC. Its translation is CASSESDSYGYTF.

The J gene is TRBJ2-7, the V gene TRBV7-2; D is unresolved. From germline, CDR1 is SGHTA and CDR2 FQGNSA. The CDR3 loop spans 12 amino acids. V was shortened by 2 bases and J by 6 bases, with 8 bases between the two germline ends. The CDR3 loop reads CASSLSPLEQYF. In DNA, the CDR3 is TGTGCCAGCAGCTTATCCCCCCTCGAGCAGTACTTC.

The chain links TRBV2 to TRBJ2-3; 11 nucleotides line up with TRBD2. The CDR3 spans 15 residues. Losses at the gene ends were 5 bases for V and 1 base for J; bases not matched to a gene: 2. CDR1 SNHLY and CDR2 FYNNEI come from the germline V gene. The CDR3: CASSKLAGGTDTQYF. For the CDR3, the DNA is TGTGCCAGCAGTAAACTAGCGGGAGGCACAGATACGCAGTATTTT.

V and J are TRBV2 and TRBJ2-7, with D perhaps TRBD1 (5 bases). The CDR3 runs to 13 residues. Germline CDR1 SNHLY, CDR2 FYNNEI. Trimming shortened V by 2 bases and J by 6 bases, and 11 bases separated the two germline ends. CDR3 in DNA: TGTGCCAGCAGTGAATCAGGGTTCAGCGAGCAGTACTTC. It translates to CASSESGFSEQYF.

The V and J genes are TRBV9 and TRBJ2-1, with TRBD1 as a possible D gene (5 bases). The germline V gene encodes CDR1 SGDLS and CDR2 YYNGEE. CDR3 size: 16 residues. V was clipped by 0 bases and J by 5 bases, with 15 bases between them. CDR3 DNA sequence: TGTGCCAGCAGCGTAGATTCAGGGCTCCGGGACAATGAGCAGTTCTTC. Translated, it gives CASSVDSGLRDNEQFF.

The chain recombines TRBV2 with TRBJ2-7; 8 nucleotides match TRBD2. This CDR3 region has 15 residues. Germline lookup yields CDR1 SNHLY and CDR2 FYNNEI. Trimming cost V 7 bases and J 6 bases; bases outside gene matches: 14. The CDR3 sequence: CASKVETGGPVEQYF. Written as DNA, the CDR3 is TGTGCCAGCAAAGTGGAGACGGGAGGGCCGGTCGAGCAGTACTTC.

The CDR3 loop reads CASSLTGPANTEAFF. The CDR3 coding sequence is TGTGCCAGCAGCTTAACAGGGCCGGCGAACACTGAAGCTTTCTTT. This rearrangement joins TRBV5-8 to TRBJ1-1; weak D call: TRBD1 (6 bases). The CDR3 is 15 amino acids. Trimming left V 2 bases short and J 1 base short, with 12 bases between. Germline-derived CDR1 and CDR2 are SGHTS and YDEGEE. Supplemented by reference TRBV5-8 and TRBJ1-1, the full variable domain reads EAGVTQSPTHLIKTRGQQATLRCSPISGHTSVYWYQQALGLGLQFLLWYDEGEERNRGNFPPRFSGRQFPNYSSELNVNALELEDSALYLCASSLTGPANTEAFFGQGTRLTVV.

The J gene is TRBJ2-3, the V gene TRBV7-2; the match to TRBD2 covers 7 bases. From germline, CDR1 is SGHTA and CDR2 FQGNSA. This CDR3 has 18 amino acids. V was clipped by 3 bases and J by 0 bases; unmatched bases: 12. CDR3 sequence reads: CASSFSREAGRSTDTQYF. CDR3 DNA sequence: TGTGCCAGCAGCTTTTCCCGGGAGGCCGGGCGTAGCACAGATACGCAGTATTTT.

The rearrangement uses TRBV19 and TRBJ2-7; possible D gene TRBD1, 7 bases. V was shortened by 1 base and J by 1 base, with 17 bases between the two germline ends. Germline V gene data show CDR1 as LNHDA and CDR2 as SQIVND (reference sequence). The CDR3 covers 17 residues. CDR3 sequence (DNA): TGTGCCAGTAGTATAGGGCAGGGGGACTCGGGTTCCTACGAGCAGTACTTC. It is translated as CASSIGQGDSGSYEQYF. The full variable domain, in which reference TRBV19 and TRBJ2-7 provide the parts outside the CDR3, is DGGITQSPKYLFRKEGQNVTLSCEQNLNHDAMYWYRQDPGQGLRLIYYSQIVNDFQKGDIAEGYSVSREKKESFPLTVTSAQKNPTAFYLCASSIGQGDSGSYEQYFGPGTRLTVT.

The rearrangement links TRBV5-1 to TRBJ2-4; 11 positions match TRBD1. CDR1 and CDR2 from the germline V gene are SGHRS and YFSETQ. The CDR3 spans 16 residues. J gave up 7 bases and V 6 bases, and 12 bases lay outside the gene matches. CDR3 region: CASIFRDRGNPNIQYF. CDR3 coding DNA: TGCGCCAGCATATTCCGGGACAGGGGGAACCCCAACATTCAGTACTTC.

This clone appeared once. This rearrangement joins TRBV4-1 to TRBJ2-7, with a possible D match to TRBD2 (6 bases). With 1 base removed from V and 2 bases from J, the gap between germline ends came to 12 bases. Per the germline V gene, CDR1 is MGHRA and CDR2 is YSYEKL. This CDR3 is built from 15 residues. The DNA for the CDR3 is TGCGCCAGCAGCCAAGGGGCAGCGGGCGCCTACGAGCAGTACTTC. This codes for CASSQGAAGAYEQYF.

This sequence joins TRBV28 and TRBJ1-2; D perhaps matches TRBD1 (5 bases). CDR3 length equals 13 residues. Trimming shortened V by 1 base and J by 5 bases, and 8 bases separated the two germline ends. CDR1 MDHEN and CDR2 SYDVKM come from the germline V gene. The CDR3 DNA follows: TGTGCCAGCAGTTTATCCGGGGGGTATGGCTACACCTTC. It yields the protein CASSLSGGYGYTF.

The chain recombines TRBV19 with TRBJ2-5; 7 bases map to TRBD1. The CDR3 runs to 15 residues. V lost 5 bases to trimming and J lost 1 base; unmatched junction nucleotides: 7. Per germline, CDR1 LNHDA and CDR2 SQIVND (reference sequence). This CDR3 reads CASSPRDSSQETQYF. The CDR3 DNA reads TGTGCCAGTAGTCCCCGGGACAGCTCCCAAGAGACCCAGTACTTC. The variable domain in full, with the rest retrieved from reference TRBV19 and TRBJ2-5, is DGGITQSPKYLFRKEGQNVTLSCEQNLNHDAMYWYRQDPGQGLRLIYYSQIVNDFQKGDIAEGYSVSREKKESFPLTVTSAQKNPTAFYLCASSPRDSSQETQYFGPGTRLLVL.

CDR3 in amino acids: CASSEWGQGAYGYTF. The CDR3 DNA follows: TGTGCCAGCAGTGAATGGGGACAGGGGGCCTATGGCTACACCTTC. The chain has TRBV25-1 and TRBJ1-2; TRBD1 agrees at 12 bases. The germline V gene encodes CDR1 MGHDK and CDR2 SYGVNS. Trimming took 1 base from V and 4 from J; bases not matched to a gene: 1. There are 15 residues in the CDR3.

This chain joins TRBV10-3 and TRBJ2-3; 10 positions match TRBD2. The germline gives CDR1 ENHRY, CDR2 SYGVKD. The CDR3 consists of 13 residues. The ends lost 10 bases at V and 3 bases at J; junction bases unmatched: 4. The CDR3 loop reads CATIAGGTDTQYF. For the CDR3, the DNA is TGTGCCACTATAGCGGGAGGAACAGATACGCAGTATTTT.

This clone occurred once. The V call is TRBV5-1, the J call TRBJ2-2; D is ambiguous. Germline CDR1 and CDR2: SGHRS and YFSETQ. Trimming stripped 0 bases from V and 2 bases from J, with 5 bases between. The CDR3 totals 14 residues. CDR3 bases: TGCGCCAGCAGCTTGGCACTTAACACCGGGGAGCTGTTTTTT. Its protein is CASSLALNTGELFF.

V usage is TRBV5-1 and J usage is TRBJ2-2; a possible D gene is TRBD2 (6 bases). This CDR3 comprises 16 residues. V lost 4 bases, J lost 4 bases, and 17 bases lay in between. CDR1 is SGHRS and CDR2 is YFSETQ in the germline V gene. CDR3 protein: CASSLSGETGTGELFF. CDR3 in DNA: TGCGCCAGCAGCCTTAGCGGTGAGACGGGCACCGGGGAGCTGTTTTTT.